Described below is a single T cell receptor (beta chain) sequence and its context. Antigen: not known. The data were taken from a study of shared clonotypes between healthy human individuals. Study-wide points: Generation probabilities were higher for clonotypes shared across all four sorted-subset donors than for unshared ones.

Only in-frame clones appear in the TCRdb table, and some are missing; sequencing was by immunoSEQ multiplex PCR. Altogether approximately 2.1 million clones are present, just over 90% being singletons, with the ten largest covering approximately 0.4%. The trim removed 2 bases at V and 7 bases at J, leaving 17 bases unmatched. This CDR3 region has 19 residues. Per the germline V gene, CDR1 is MDHEN and CDR2 is SYDVKM. Sequenced sample: naive CD4+ T cells from PBMCs. The sample's subset: CD45RA+ positively selected. V is TRBV28 and J is TRBJ2-4; 10 bases agree with TRBD1. The clonotype was recovered from a man aged 18-30 years in good health. Some clones in this sample may be carry-over from other donors' samples. Here the CDR3 DNA reads TGTGCCAGCAGTTTAAGGAACCTGAGGGACAGGGGTAGAATGAACATTCAGTACTTC. This encodes CASSLRNLRDRGRMNIQYF. The complete variable domain, with remaining parts taken from reference TRBV28 and TRBJ2-4, reads DVKVTQSSRYLVKRTGEKVFLECVQDMDHENMFWYRQDPGLGLRLIYFSYDVKMKEKGDIPEGYSVSREKKERFSLILESASTNQTSMYLCASSLRNLRDRGRMNIQYFGAGTRLSVL.